Below are 24 T cell receptor beta chains sequenced from a single sample in a study of early T cells in non-severe SARS-CoV-2 infection. TCRdb processed the 5' RACE reads anew with MiXCR; each CDR3 protein has one entry. The data contain under 45,000 distinct CDR3 sequences, approximately 8.7% of them singletons. Sample: whole blood, taken at baseline. The origin of the receptors is an adult who was a healthcare worker with PCR-confirmed SARS-CoV-2 infection or an uninfected control (not recorded which).

This clonotype was seen repeatedly, ten times or more. The rearrangement links TRBV11-2 to TRBJ2-1; either TRBD1 or TRBD2 may supply D (6 bases each). The CDR3 consists of 15 residues. The germline V gene encodes CDR1 SGHAT and CDR2 FQNNGV. The germline V and J ends were trimmed by 2 bases and 4 bases, with 12 bases remaining between them. CDR3 in amino acids: CASSLSGAAYNEQFF. Written as DNA, the CDR3 is TGTGCCAGCAGCTTATCGGGGGCGGCGTACAATGAGCAGTTCTTC.

Ten or more counts support this clonotype. V usage is TRBV28 and J usage is TRBJ2-1; D is ambiguous. Germline V gene lookup returns CDR1 MDHEN and CDR2 SYDVKM. Trimming removed 7 bases from V and 6 bases from J, with 19 bases in between. The CDR3 consists of 15 residues. CDR3 in amino acids: CASNSRIKIGNEQFF. The CDR3 region has the DNA TGTGCCAGCAACTCAAGGATCAAGATTGGCAATGAGCAGTTCTTC.

This clonotype has at least ten counts. The chain recombines TRBV7-9 with TRBJ2-1; unclear D gene. CDR3 length equals 12 residues. Germline assignment: CDR1 SEHNR and CDR2 FQNEAQ (reference sequence). Trimming took 1 base from V and 7 from J, leaving 5 bases between them. The CDR3 is CASSLGRNEQFF. Written as DNA, the CDR3 is TGTGCCAGCAGCTTAGGCCGTAATGAGCAGTTCTTC.

The chain couples TRBV7-6 to TRBJ2-1; D is uncertain. The CDR3 spans 12 residues. Trimming took 4 bases from V and 7 from J, leaving 8 bases between them. Germline CDR1 reads SGHVS; CDR2 reads FNYEAQ. The CDR3 reads CASSWDRNEQFF. CDR3 in DNA: TGTGCCAGCAGCTGGGATAGGAATGAGCAGTTCTTC.

This clonotype was seen repeatedly, ten times or more. The V call is TRBV3-1, the J call TRBJ2-1; possibly TRBD1 for D (5 bases). There are 13 residues in the CDR3. Germline V gene sequence: CDR1 LGHDT, CDR2 YNNKEL (reference sequence). Trimming pared 0 bases from V and 7 bases from J, leaving 7 bases between. The CDR3 bases are TGTGCCAGCAGCCAAGATGACAGAAATGAGCAGTTCTTC. Translating it yields CASSQDDRNEQFF.

This clonotype occurred a few times. This chain links TRBV4-1 with TRBJ2-7; 9 nucleotides align to TRBD1. CDR1 and CDR2 (germline): MGHRA, YSYEKL. The CDR3 has 13 residues. Trimming cost V 4 bases and J 5 bases; bases outside gene matches: 3. The CDR3 loop reads CASSLGQGNEQYF. The CDR3 region has the DNA TGCGCCAGCAGCCTCGGACAGGGGAACGAGCAGTACTTC.

This clonotype was observed a few times. The V and J genes are TRBV7-6 and TRBJ1-5, with a possible D match to TRBD1 (6 bases). The CDR3 length is 14 residues. The germline V gene encodes CDR1 SGHVS and CDR2 FNYEAQ. Trimming cost V 2 bases and J 8 bases, with 13 bases left between them. CDR3 loop: CASSLTDSSKPQHF. CDR3 in DNA: TGTGCCAGCAGCTTAACGGACAGCTCAAAGCCCCAGCATTTT.

This clonotype has just a few counts. V is TRBV29-1 and J is TRBJ1-2, with 8 bases fitting TRBD1. This CDR3 has 14 residues. Per the germline V gene, CDR1 is SQVTM and CDR2 is ANQGSEA. Unmatched junction bases numbered 16, after V lost 7 bases and J lost 9 bases. The CDR3 nucleotides read TGCAGCGCAGGGGGCAACGAAGGTTTCGGAAGCTACACCTTC. Encoded protein: CSAGGNEGFGSYTF.

This clonotype was seen repeatedly, ten times or more. The rearrangement uses TRBV20-1 and TRBJ1-5; 8 nucleotides line up with TRBD1. Per the germline V gene, CDR1 is DFQATT and CDR2 is SNEGSKA (reference sequence). The CDR3 is 15 amino acids. J gave up 6 bases and V 4 bases, and 11 bases lay outside the gene matches. CDR3 sequence: CSATGQGLISQPQHF. For the CDR3, the DNA is TGCAGTGCTACTGGACAGGGATTGATTAGTCAGCCCCAGCATTTT.

The V gene is TRBV30, the J gene TRBJ2-7; 7 positions match TRBD1. Looked up from germline, CDR1 is GTSNPN and CDR2 is SVGIG (reference sequence). The CDR3 spans 12 residues. The trim removed 2 bases at V and 5 bases at J, leaving 3 bases unmatched. CDR3 region: CAWSLRGHEQYF. The DNA of the CDR3 is TGTGCCTGGAGTTTGAGGGGGCACGAGCAGTACTTC.

The gene calls are TRBV7-2 and TRBJ1-5; D call uncertain. The germline CDR1 and CDR2 sequences are SGHTA and FQGNSA. The CDR3 consists of 14 residues. V lost 5 bases and J 4 bases, leaving 12 bases between the germline ends. CDR3 in amino acids: CASSHGSPNQPQHF. CDR3 nucleotide sequence: TGTGCCAGCAGCCACGGGTCCCCTAATCAGCCCCAGCATTTT.

For the CDR3, the DNA is TGTGCCAGCAGTTTTAACGGGGGTCCGGCCGGGGAGCTGTTTTTT. It yields the protein CASSFNGGPAGELFF. The chain recombines TRBV12-3 or TRBV12-4 with TRBJ2-2; D possibly corresponds to TRBD2 (6 bases). Trimming shortened V by 3 bases and J by 6 bases, and 14 bases separated the two germline ends. This CDR3 comprises 15 residues.

J is TRBJ1-3 and V is TRBV12-3 or TRBV12-4; TRBD1 agrees at 7 bases. CDR3 length equals 15 residues. J was trimmed by 0 bases and V by 7 bases; bases with no gene match: 6. CDR3 protein: CASTPQGVSGNTIYF. CDR3 sequence (DNA): TGTGCCAGCACCCCCCAGGGGGTCTCTGGAAACACCATATATTTT.

There are a few counts of this clonotype. The CDR3 loop reads CAWSAAALGNSPLHF. In DNA form, the CDR3 reads TGTGCCTGGAGTGCGGCAGCCCTGGGTAATTCACCCCTCCACTTT. The chain couples TRBV30 to TRBJ1-6; D uncertain. The ends were cut back, 1 base at V and 6 bases at J, with 13 bases in the middle. The length of the CDR3 is 15 residues. CDR1 and CDR2 from the germline V gene are GTSNPN and SVGIG (reference sequence).

This clonotype was picked up many times. The chain couples TRBV6-1 to TRBJ2-7, with 7 bases matching TRBD2. The V and J ends lost 7 bases and 5 bases, in that order; junction bases with no gene match: 20. This CDR3 has 17 amino acids. Per germline, CDR1 MNHNS and CDR2 SASEGT. CDR3 in amino acids: CASKLPQRTRIDDEQYF. CDR3 bases: TGTGCCAGCAAACTCCCGCAACGGACTAGAATTGACGACGAGCAGTACTTC.

In its sample, this clonotype was seen many times. The gene calls are TRBV20-1 and TRBJ2-1; D is unclear. The germline gives CDR1 DFQATT, CDR2 SNEGSKA (reference sequence). The V gene lost 0 bases and the J gene lost 8 bases, with 14 bases spanning the gap. CDR3 size: 14 residues. Written as DNA, the CDR3 is TGCAGTGCTAGAGATCTGGTCAATCCCGATGAGCAGTTCTTC. Translation: CSARDLVNPDEQFF.

This chain connects TRBV20-1 to TRBJ2-7, with no clear D. With 5 bases removed from V and 5 bases from J, the gap between germline ends came to 10 bases. This CDR3 contains 11 residues. Germline V gives CDR1 DFQATT, CDR2 SNEGSKA (reference sequence). The CDR3 DNA follows: TGCAGTGCTCGCCGGTCCAACGAGCAGTACTTC. Protein sequence: CSARRSNEQYF.

The sample holds many counts of this clonotype. The chain links TRBV5-5 to TRBJ2-7, with D possibly TRBD1 on 5 matching bases. The CDR3 has 13 amino acids. The V end was cut by 0 bases, the J end by 6 bases, with 10 bases between. Germline V gene data show CDR1 as SGHKS and CDR2 as YYEKEE (reference sequence). The CDR3 spells CASSLEAGLEQYF. The CDR3 DNA reads TGTGCCAGCAGCTTGGAGGCAGGGCTCGAGCAGTACTTC.

In its sample, this clonotype was seen a few times. This sequence joins TRBV20-1 and TRBJ2-3, with 7 bases lining up with TRBD2. The CDR3 has 14 residues. J lost 1 base, V lost 6 bases, and 7 bases had no gene match. In germline, CDR1 is DFQATT, CDR2 SNEGSKA (reference sequence). In nucleotides, the CDR3 is TGCAGTGCCTCGGGACGGGGGGGCACAGATACGCAGTATTTT. The encoded protein is CSASGRGGTDTQYF.

The rearrangement joins TRBV5-1 to TRBJ2-5; D may be TRBD1 or TRBD2 (5 bases each). The germline V gene has CDR1 SGHRS and CDR2 YFSETQ. The CDR3 has 15 residues. V dropped 0 bases and J dropped 2 bases, with 11 bases sitting between them. CDR3 sequence reads: CASSLALGAQETQYF. The DNA for the CDR3 is TGCGCCAGCAGCTTGGCCCTCGGGGCACAAGAGACCCAGTACTTC.

This rearrangement joins TRBV4-2 to TRBJ2-7, with TRBD1 identical over 9 bases. The V gene end was trimmed by 3 bases and the J gene end by 4 bases; junction bases not matched to a gene: 7. The CDR3 sequence is 15 residues long. Per germline, CDR1 LGHNA and CDR2 YNFKEQ. CDR3 amino acids: CASSHTGTGIYEQYF. The CDR3 bases are TGTGCCAGCAGCCACACCGGGACAGGGATATACGAGCAGTACTTC.

J is TRBJ1-1 and V is TRBV5-1; D possibly corresponds to TRBD1 (6 bases). Trimming stripped 4 bases from V and 0 bases from J, with 13 bases between. In germline, CDR1 is SGHRS, CDR2 YFSETQ. The CDR3 has 15 residues. The CDR3, as DNA: TGCGCCAGCAGCCTGGCAGGGGTCATGAACACTGAAGCTTTCTTT. Translated: CASSLAGVMNTEAFF.

The CDR3 protein is CASSLMGGHEKLFF. The CDR3 bases are TGTGCCAGCAGCTTAATGGGAGGTCATGAAAAACTGTTTTTT. The gene calls are TRBV7-8 and TRBJ1-4; D is uncertain. Germline V gives CDR1 SGHVS, CDR2 FQNEAQ. The germline V and J ends were trimmed by 2 bases and 6 bases, with 10 bases remaining between them. The CDR3 spans 14 residues.

This clonotype was counted many times. The chain has TRBV2 and TRBJ1-6, with D possibly matching TRBD1 (6 bases). Trimming left V 5 bases short and J 8 bases short, with 13 bases between. This CDR3 has 14 residues. The germline V gene encodes CDR1 SNHLY and CDR2 FYNNEI. The CDR3 DNA is TGTGCCAGCAGTTCCCAGGGGTTTGATTCACCCCTCCACTTT. Its protein is CASSSQGFDSPLHF.